This T cell receptor (beta chain) was captured in a study of patients and donors after allogeneic stem cell transplantation. The CDR3 loop spans 11 amino acids. The V gene's germline CDR1 is MNHEY and CDR2 SVGEGT. The germline V and J ends were trimmed by 8 bases and 4 bases, with 8 bases remaining between them. TCRdb re-derived calls from the RT-PCR reads in MiXCR, one entry per CDR3 protein. Of approximately 140,000 distinct CDR3 sequences listed, approximately 37% are singletons. This clonotype was counted only a few times. The specimen sequenced was blood, either unsorted or a sorted T cell fraction (not recorded which). This sequence was found in a human donor who was either an allogeneic HSCT recipient or a stem cell or donor lymphocyte infusion donor (not recorded which). It is not recorded whose cells these are; they may come from a transplant donor. The rearrangement joins TRBV6-2 or TRBV6-3 to TRBJ1-1; D is unclear. CDR3 bases: TGTGCCAGCGGGAGGAGCACTGAAGCTTTCTTT. Protein sequence: CASGRSTEAFF.